This TCR beta chain is drawn from a study of PD-1 blockade in classical Hodgkin lymphoma. Profiled with immunoSEQ multiplex PCR; TCRdb holds only in-frame clones, not every one. The sample lists about 110,000 clones, 80% to 90% occurring once. A note on this clone: The sample has other DNA sequences that encode this CDR3 too.

Germline CDR1 MNHNY, CDR2 SVGAGI (reference sequence). The CDR3 runs 15 residues. V was pared by 2 bases and J by 1 base, with 11 bases between. Brentuximab vedotin exposure varied among the patients, all of whom had relapsed after autologous stem cell transplantation. Patients reached a best response of complete response, partial response or progressive disease. This TCR derives from a human donor with classical Hodgkin lymphoma. The chain links TRBV6-6 to TRBJ1-1, with D possibly being TRBD1 (5 bases). The specimen was peripheral blood mononuclear cells (PBMCs), collected before the second cycle of nivolumab. In DNA form, the CDR3 reads TGTGCCAGCAGTTACCCCGGGACTGGGAACACTGAAGCTTTCTTT. This encodes CASSYPGTGNTEAFF.